The rows below give T cell receptor beta chains drawn from one sample of a study of glioma-infiltrating T cells after dendritic cell vaccination. Sequencing used immunoSEQ multiplex PCR; TCRdb keeps in-frame clones, though not all of them. This sample yields 90,000 to 100,000 clones, of which around 80% are seen a single time; about 6.5% belongs to the top ten. The specimen comprised blood, sampled before dendritic cell vaccination. All receptors derive from a human donor with glioblastoma. The CDR3 runs from the conserved cysteine through the conserved F or W. Each record gives: clone size, D gene, V gene, J gene, CDR3 protein, CDR3 DNA. A D gene is named only where the DNA matches it firmly. Rows may omit the clone size; those that give it use once, few, many or a size class.

clone_size: few
d_call: .
v_call: TRBV10-3
j_call: TRBJ1-5
cdr3_aa: CAITGSENQPQHF
cdr3_nt: TGTGCCATCACGGGGTCAGAAAATCAGCCCCAGCATTTT

clone_size: .
d_call: .
v_call: TRBV15
j_call: TRBJ1-1
cdr3_aa: CATSRGAATEAFF
cdr3_nt: TGTGCCACCAGCAGAGGGGCCGCCACTGAAGCTTTCTTT

clone_size: few
d_call: TRBD2
v_call: TRBV2
j_call: TRBJ2-1
cdr3_aa: CAGGLAGGSGEQFF
cdr3_nt: TGTGCCGGGGGACTAGCGGGAGGGTCTGGTGAGCAGTTCTTC

clone_size: .
d_call: .
v_call: TRBV11-3
j_call: TRBJ1-1
cdr3_aa: CASSPGGLPNTEAFF
cdr3_nt: TGTGCCAGCAGCCCGGGAGGACTGCCGAACACTGAAGCTTTCTTT

clone_size: few
d_call: TRBD2
v_call: TRBV5-1
j_call: TRBJ2-1
cdr3_aa: CASSLGVASGTAKNEQFF
cdr3_nt: TGCGCCAGCAGCTTGGGGGTGGCTAGCGGGACAGCTAAGAATGAGCAGTTCTTC

clone_size: .
d_call: .
v_call: TRBV5-1
j_call: TRBJ1-1
cdr3_aa: CASSLVGGGGNTEAFF
cdr3_nt: TGCGCCAGCAGCTTGGTCGGGGGTGGAGGGAACACTGAAGCTTTCTTT

clone_size: .
d_call: .
v_call: TRBV28
j_call: TRBJ1-5
cdr3_aa: CASSLAPKPQHF
cdr3_nt: TGTGCCAGCAGTCTAGCCCCCAAGCCCCAGCATTTT

clone_size: .
d_call: .
v_call: TRBV18
j_call: TRBJ2-1
cdr3_aa: CASSPLGAGANEQFF
cdr3_nt: TGTGCCAGCTCACCCCTAGGGGCAGGGGCCAATGAGCAGTTCTTC

clone_size: .
d_call: .
v_call: TRBV10-3
j_call: TRBJ2-2
cdr3_aa: CAITVGATGELFF
cdr3_nt: TGTGCCATCACCGTAGGGGCCACCGGGGAGCTGTTTTTT

clone_size: few
d_call: TRBD2
v_call: TRBV2
j_call: TRBJ2-2
cdr3_aa: CASLLNRLGLAEEANTGELFF
cdr3_nt: TGTGCCAGCCTACTCAACCGACTTGGGCTAGCGGAGGAGGCGAACACCGGGGAGCTGTTTTTT

clone_size: few
d_call: .
v_call: TRBV6-6
j_call: TRBJ1-1
cdr3_aa: CASSRQVEAFF
cdr3_nt: TGTGCCAGCAGCCGACAGGTAGAAGCTTTCTTT

clone_size: few
d_call: .
v_call: TRBV7-3
j_call: TRBJ2-1
cdr3_aa: CASSLTNYGYNEQFF
cdr3_nt: TGTGCCAGCAGCTTAACGAACTACGGATACAATGAGCAGTTCTTC

clone_size: once
d_call: .
v_call: TRBV30
j_call: TRBJ1-5
cdr3_aa: CAWSVGGMGNQPQHF
cdr3_nt: TGTGCCTGGAGTGTAGGAGGGATGGGCAATCAGCCCCAGCATTTT

clone_size: once
d_call: .
v_call: TRBV20-1
j_call: TRBJ2-5
cdr3_aa: CSVWREETQYF
cdr3_nt: TGCAGTGTATGGCGGGAAGAGACCCAGTACTTC

clone_size: few
d_call: TRBD2
v_call: TRBV7-3
j_call: TRBJ2-7
cdr3_aa: CASSLTSGLAGGGPYEQYF
cdr3_nt: TGTGCCAGCAGCTTAACGTCGGGACTAGCGGGAGGGGGGCCCTACGAGCAGTACTTC

clone_size: .
d_call: TRBD1
v_call: TRBV10-3
j_call: TRBJ1-1
cdr3_aa: CAISRQGDTEAFF
cdr3_nt: TGTGCCATCAGCCGACAGGGGGACACTGAAGCTTTCTTT

clone_size: .
d_call: TRBD2
v_call: TRBV5-1
j_call: TRBJ2-4
cdr3_aa: CASSLEGTIIAKNIQYF
cdr3_nt: TGCGCCAGCAGCTTGGAAGGGACTATAATAGCCAAAAACATTCAGTACTTC

clone_size: few
d_call: .
v_call: TRBV7-9
j_call: TRBJ2-1
cdr3_aa: CASSLVRGRGEQFF
cdr3_nt: TGTGCCAGCAGCTTAGTTAGGGGGAGGGGTGAGCAGTTCTTC

clone_size: once
d_call: .
v_call: TRBV6-1
j_call: TRBJ2-2
cdr3_aa: CASSEASGLPGVRTGELFF
cdr3_nt: TGTGCCAGCAGTGAAGCCAGCGGCCTTCCGGGGGTACGAACCGGGGAGCTGTTTTTT

clone_size: few
d_call: .
v_call: TRBV5-1
j_call: TRBJ1-1
cdr3_aa: CASSLWPGNTEAFF
cdr3_nt: TGCGCCAGCAGCTTGTGGCCAGGGAACACTGAAGCTTTCTTT

clone_size: few
d_call: .
v_call: TRBV6-1
j_call: TRBJ2-7
cdr3_aa: CASSEFISSYEQYF
cdr3_nt: TGTGCCAGCAGTGAATTTATCTCCTCCTACGAGCAGTACTTC

clone_size: .
d_call: TRBD1
v_call: TRBV6-1
j_call: TRBJ1-1
cdr3_aa: CASSTTGVTEAFF
cdr3_nt: TGTGCCAGCAGCACGACAGGGGTCACTGAAGCTTTCTTT

clone_size: .
d_call: TRBD1
v_call: TRBV11-2
j_call: TRBJ2-2
cdr3_aa: CASSGQGVSGELFF
cdr3_nt: TGTGCCAGCAGCGGACAGGGGGTGTCGGGGGAGCTGTTTTTT

clone_size: .
d_call: .
v_call: TRBV9
j_call: TRBJ1-6
cdr3_aa: CASSVGDGVGGANSPLHF
cdr3_nt: TGTGCCAGCAGCGTAGGAGACGGTGTAGGGGGGGCTAATTCACCCCTCCACTTT

clone_size: .
d_call: TRBD1
v_call: TRBV28
j_call: TRBJ1-2
cdr3_aa: CASRRTGGYGYTF
cdr3_nt: TGTGCCAGCAGACGGACAGGGGGCTATGGCTACACCTTC

clone_size: .
d_call: .
v_call: TRBV27
j_call: TRBJ1-6
cdr3_aa: CASSLSSLSSYNSPLHF
cdr3_nt: TGTGCCAGCAGTTTATCGTCCCTTAGCTCCTATAATTCACCCCTCCACTTT

clone_size: .
d_call: TRBD1
v_call: TRBV19
j_call: TRBJ2-6
cdr3_aa: CASSAQGARSSGANVLTF
cdr3_nt: TGTGCCAGTAGTGCGCAGGGGGCAAGGAGCTCTGGGGCCAACGTCCTGACTTTC

clone_size: .
d_call: TRBD1
v_call: TRBV5-1
j_call: TRBJ2-3
cdr3_aa: CASSLLSDRVFHTQYF
cdr3_nt: TGCGCCAGCAGCTTGTTGTCCGACAGGGTCTTTCATACGCAGTATTTT

clone_size: few
d_call: .
v_call: TRBV7-9
j_call: TRBJ1-4
cdr3_aa: CASSLVHGGEEKLFF
cdr3_nt: TGTGCCAGCAGCTTAGTTCACGGTGGAGAAGAAAAACTGTTTTTT

clone_size: .
d_call: TRBD1
v_call: TRBV6-5
j_call: TRBJ2-1
cdr3_aa: CASSPDRGIYNEQFF
cdr3_nt: TGTGCCAGCAGCCCCGACAGGGGGATCTACAATGAGCAGTTCTTC